This T cell receptor (beta chain) is drawn from a study of OX40 agonist ivuxolimab in advanced cancers. Study-level information: Partial responses occurred in three patients (one hepatocellular carcinoma, two cutaneous melanoma).

Produced via immunoSEQ multiplex PCR; TCRdb's table is partial and in-frame only. The table records tens of thousands of clones, 85% to 95% of them present only once. The V end was cut by 6 bases, the J end by 3 bases, with 12 bases between. The CDR3 length is 14 residues. Looked up from germline, CDR1 is SGHAT and CDR2 is FQNNGV. Sequenced material: CD4+ or CD8+ T cells sorted from blood, taken in a trial of the OX40 agonist ivuxolimab. This clonotype was sampled from an adult with an advanced solid tumor such as melanoma, head and neck, liver or kidney cancer. The chain joins TRBV11-2 to TRBJ1-5; D remains ambiguous. CDR3 bases: TGTGCCAGCAGTTTCCCGGGTAACAATCAGCCCCAGCATTTT. It translates to CASSFPGNNQPQHF.